This T cell receptor (beta chain) was retrieved from a study of early T cells in non-severe SARS-CoV-2 infection. Whole-study context: Unpaired chains resulted from sequencing bulk RNA of unsorted whole blood. General study points: Private and CD4 specificities were missed by VDJdb matching, which favored anti-spike CD8 responses.

Of note for this clonotype: The target antigen is unknown.

Germline values: CDR1 MDHEN, CDR2 SYDVKM. This CDR3 spans 10 amino acids. Trimming removed 8 bases at V and 8 bases at J, with 7 bases between. Attached unique molecular identifiers marked individual cDNA molecules. TCRdb re-analysed the 5' RACE reads in MiXCR, keeping a single row per CDR3 protein. The sample lists 85,000 to 90,000 distinct CDR3 sequences; approximately 14% were seen once. The genes are TRBV28 and TRBJ2-1; no clear D. Sequenced sample: whole blood. The source of this sequence is an adult who was a healthcare worker with PCR-confirmed SARS-CoV-2 infection or an uninfected control (not recorded which). The CDR3 sequence: CASGWDEQFF. The CDR3, as DNA: TGTGCCAGCGGGTGGGATGAGCAGTTCTTC.